This paragraph covers one TCR beta chain sequence. The antigen it binds to is not known. No clone much larger than this one lies a single base away; base qualities are absent. The record originates from a study of T cell changes during pregnancy in multiple sclerosis (dated by TCRdb to the late 2010s). Looking at the study overall: The study examined how the T cell repertoire changed over the course of pregnancy in women with multiple sclerosis.

Taken from cysteine to phenylalanine, the CDR3 has 13 residues. Here the CDR3 DNA is all that survives: 39 bases in frame from base 1. For this chain, trimming is 6 bases at the V end and 5 bases at the J end, and the number of junction bases without a gene match is 4. CDR1 and CDR2, looked up from the germline V gene, are SNHLY and FYNNEI. The library was obtained by the immunoSEQ multiplex PCR assay. TCRdb took over this immuneACCESS table, retaining in-frame rearrangements with V and J assigned. Such tables are incomplete; in checked studies, under half of the missing clones stem from an unresolved V gene, and the remainder is unexplained. In all, the sample holds around 63,000 clones, and about 90% of those were seen once. Of the sample, more than 1.1% is held by the ten largest clones.

The source of this sequence is a female donor with multiple sclerosis, enrolled in a pregnancy study. Source: peripheral blood, taken after pregnancy. The chain links TRBV2 with TRBJ1-5, and 7 junction bases match TRBD1. The CDR3 here reads CASRTTGDQPQHF. The DNA sequence is TGTGCCAGCAGAACAACAGGGGATCAGCCCCAGCATTTT.